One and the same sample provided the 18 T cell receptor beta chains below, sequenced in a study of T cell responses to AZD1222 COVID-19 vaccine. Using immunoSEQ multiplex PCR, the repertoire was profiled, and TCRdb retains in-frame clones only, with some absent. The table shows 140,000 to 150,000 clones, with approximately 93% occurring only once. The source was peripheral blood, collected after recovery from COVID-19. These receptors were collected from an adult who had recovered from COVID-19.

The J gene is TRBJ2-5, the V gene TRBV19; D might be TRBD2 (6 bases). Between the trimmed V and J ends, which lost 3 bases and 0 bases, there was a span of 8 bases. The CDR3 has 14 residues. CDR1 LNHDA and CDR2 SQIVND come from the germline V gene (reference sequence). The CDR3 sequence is CASSIGGYQETQYF. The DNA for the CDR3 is TGTGCCAGTAGTATCGGAGGGTACCAAGAGACCCAGTACTTC.

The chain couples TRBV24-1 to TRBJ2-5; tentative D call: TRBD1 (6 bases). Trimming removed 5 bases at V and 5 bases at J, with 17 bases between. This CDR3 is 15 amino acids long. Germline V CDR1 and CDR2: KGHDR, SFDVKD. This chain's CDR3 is CATSAGDGLGETQYF. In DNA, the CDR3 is TGTGCCACCAGTGCAGGGGACGGATTGGGGGAGACCCAGTACTTC.

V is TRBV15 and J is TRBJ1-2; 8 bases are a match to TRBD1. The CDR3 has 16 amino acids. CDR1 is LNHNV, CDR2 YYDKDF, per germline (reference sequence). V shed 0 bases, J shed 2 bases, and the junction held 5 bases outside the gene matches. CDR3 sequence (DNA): TGTGCCACCAGCAGAGACAGGGGGCGAGCGAACTATGGCTACACCTTC. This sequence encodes CATSRDRGRANYGYTF.

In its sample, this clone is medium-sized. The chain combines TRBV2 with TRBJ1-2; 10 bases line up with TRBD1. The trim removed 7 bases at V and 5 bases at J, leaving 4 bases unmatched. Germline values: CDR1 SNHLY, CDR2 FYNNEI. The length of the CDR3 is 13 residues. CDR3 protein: CASKRTGGYGYTF. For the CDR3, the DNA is TGTGCCAGCAAGCGGACAGGGGGGTATGGCTACACCTTC.

The CDR3 DNA follows: TGTGCCAGCAGCTTACTACAGGGATACAATCAGCCCCAGCATTTT. Protein: CASSLLQGYNQPQHF. The V gene is TRBV7-8, the J gene TRBJ1-5; D is possibly TRBD1 (6 bases). V was clipped by 2 bases and J by 3 bases, with 11 bases between them. Germline CDR1 and CDR2: SGHVS and FQNEAQ. The CDR3 covers 15 residues.

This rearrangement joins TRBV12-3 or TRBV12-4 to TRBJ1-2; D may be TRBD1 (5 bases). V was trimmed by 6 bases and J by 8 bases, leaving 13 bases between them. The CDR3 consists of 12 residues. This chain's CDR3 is CASSLGVVGYTF. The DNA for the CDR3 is TGTGCCAGCAGCCTGGGGGTAGTAGGCTACACCTTC.

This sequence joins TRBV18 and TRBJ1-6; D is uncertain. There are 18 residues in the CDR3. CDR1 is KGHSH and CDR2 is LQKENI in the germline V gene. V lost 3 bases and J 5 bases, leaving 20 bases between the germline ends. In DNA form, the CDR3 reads TGTGCCAGCTCACCCGGTGGTTCAGGCGTCGGGGATAATTCACCCCTCCACTTT. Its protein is CASSPGGSGVGDNSPLHF.

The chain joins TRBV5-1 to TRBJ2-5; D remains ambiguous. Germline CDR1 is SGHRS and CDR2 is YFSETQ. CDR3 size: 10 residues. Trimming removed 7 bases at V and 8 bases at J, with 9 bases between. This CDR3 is CASLEATQYF. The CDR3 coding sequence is TGCGCCAGCTTGGAAGCCACCCAGTACTTC. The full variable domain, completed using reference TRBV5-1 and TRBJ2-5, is KAGVTQTPRYLIKTRGQQVTLSCSPISGHRSVSWYQQTPGQGLQFLFEYFSETQRNKGNFPGRFSGRQFSNSRSEMNVSTLELGDSALYLCASLEATQYFGPGTRLLVL.

The CDR3 sequence: CASSISGQGITEAFF. In DNA, the CDR3 is TGTGCCAGTAGTATATCTGGACAGGGTATCACTGAAGCTTTCTTT. V gene TRBV19 combines with J gene TRBJ1-1, with 8 bases identical to TRBD1. Germline V CDR1 and CDR2: LNHDA, SQIVND (reference sequence). CDR3 size: 15 residues. Trimming cost V 2 bases and J 4 bases; bases outside gene matches: 6.

CDR3 protein: CASSSRGRGDNSPLHF. DNA of the CDR3: TGTGCCAGCAGTTCCAGAGGGAGAGGGGATAATTCACCCCTCCACTTT. The chain combines TRBV6-6 with TRBJ1-6; perhaps TRBD1 as D (5 bases). Germline CDR1 is MNHNY and CDR2 is SVGAGI (reference sequence). The V gene lost 4 bases and the J gene lost 5 bases, with 15 bases spanning the gap. The CDR3 sequence is 16 residues long.

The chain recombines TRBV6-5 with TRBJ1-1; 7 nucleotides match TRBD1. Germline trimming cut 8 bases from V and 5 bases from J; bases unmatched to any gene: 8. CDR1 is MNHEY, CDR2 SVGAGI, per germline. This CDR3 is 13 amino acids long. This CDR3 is CASEKGARTEAFF. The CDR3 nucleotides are TGTGCCAGCGAAAAGGGGGCGAGAACTGAAGCTTTCTTT.

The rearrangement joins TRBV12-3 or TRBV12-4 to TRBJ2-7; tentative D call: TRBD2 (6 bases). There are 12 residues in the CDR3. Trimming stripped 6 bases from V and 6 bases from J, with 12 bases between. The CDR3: CASSGSWGEQYF. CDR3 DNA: TGTGCCAGCAGCGGGAGCTGGGGCGAGCAGTACTTC.

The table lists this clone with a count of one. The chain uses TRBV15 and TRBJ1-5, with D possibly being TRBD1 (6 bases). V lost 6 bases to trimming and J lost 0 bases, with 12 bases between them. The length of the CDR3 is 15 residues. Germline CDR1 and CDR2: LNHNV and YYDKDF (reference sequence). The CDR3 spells CATSPTGYSNQPQHF. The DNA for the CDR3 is TGTGCCACCAGTCCTACAGGGTATAGCAATCAGCCCCAGCATTTT. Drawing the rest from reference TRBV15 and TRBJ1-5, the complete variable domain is DAMVIQNPRYQVTQFGKPVTLSCSQTLNHNVMYWYQQKSSQAPKLLFHYYDKDFNNEADTPDNFQSRRPNTSFCFLDIRSPGLGDTAMYLCATSPTGYSNQPQHFGDGTRLSIL.

The CDR3 loop is CSVESTGEAFF. The CDR3, as DNA: TGCAGCGTTGAATCAACAGGGGAAGCTTTCTTT. The chain has TRBV29-1 and TRBJ1-1; tentative D call: TRBD1 (6 bases). Germline V CDR1 and CDR2: SQVTM, ANQGSEA. V was shortened by 2 bases and J by 8 bases, with 9 bases between the two germline ends. The CDR3 contains 11 residues. The full variable domain, completed using reference TRBV29-1 and TRBJ1-1, is SAVISQKPSRDICQRGTSLTIQCQVDSQVTMMFWYRQQPGQSLTLIATANQGSEATYESGFVIDKFPISRPNLTFSTLTVSNMSPEDSSIYLCSVESTGEAFFGQGTRLTVV.

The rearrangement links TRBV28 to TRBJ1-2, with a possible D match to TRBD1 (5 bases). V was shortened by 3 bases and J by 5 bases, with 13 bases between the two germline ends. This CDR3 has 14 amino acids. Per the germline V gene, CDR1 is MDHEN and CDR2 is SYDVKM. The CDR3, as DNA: TGTGCCAGCAGTTTCCCGGGGCCGGGGTATGGCTACACCTTC. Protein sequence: CASSFPGPGYGYTF.

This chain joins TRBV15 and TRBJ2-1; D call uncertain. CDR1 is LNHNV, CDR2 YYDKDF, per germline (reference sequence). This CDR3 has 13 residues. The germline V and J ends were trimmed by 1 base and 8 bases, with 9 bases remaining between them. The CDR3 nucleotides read TGTGCCACCAGCAGAGTTGCGGACCATGAGCAGTTCTTC. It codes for CATSRVADHEQFF.

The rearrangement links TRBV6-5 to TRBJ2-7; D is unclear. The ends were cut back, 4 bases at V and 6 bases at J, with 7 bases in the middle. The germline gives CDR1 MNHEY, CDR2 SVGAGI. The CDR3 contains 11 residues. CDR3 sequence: CASSLRIEQYF. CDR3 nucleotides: TGTGCCAGCAGTTTACGTATCGAGCAGTACTTC.

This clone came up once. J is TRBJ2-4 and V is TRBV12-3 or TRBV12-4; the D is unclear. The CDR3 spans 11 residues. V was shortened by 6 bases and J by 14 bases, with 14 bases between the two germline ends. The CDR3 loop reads CASRYEGPKYF. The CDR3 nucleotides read TGTGCCAGCAGGTACGAAGGCCCTAAGTACTTC.